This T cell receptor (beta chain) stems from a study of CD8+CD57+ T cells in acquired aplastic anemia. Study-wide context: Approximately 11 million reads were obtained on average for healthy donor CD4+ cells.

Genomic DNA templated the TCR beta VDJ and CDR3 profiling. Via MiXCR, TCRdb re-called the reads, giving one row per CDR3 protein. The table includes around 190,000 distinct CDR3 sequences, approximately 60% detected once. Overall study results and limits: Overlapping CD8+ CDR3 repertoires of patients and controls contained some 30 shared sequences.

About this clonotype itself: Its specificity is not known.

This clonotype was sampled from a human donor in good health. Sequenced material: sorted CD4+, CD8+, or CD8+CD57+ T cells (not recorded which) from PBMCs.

The CDR3 DNA reads TGTGCCAGCAGCTATGGGACTACTAGGCAGTACTTC. It yields the protein CASSYGTTRQYF. This rearrangement joins TRBV7-9 to TRBJ2-7, with TRBD2 matching 7 bases. CDR3 size: 12 residues. V lost 4 bases and J lost 9; bases outside the gene matches: 6. Looked up from germline, CDR1 is SEHNR and CDR2 is FQNEAQ (reference sequence).